This TCR beta chain comes out of a study of shared clonotypes between healthy human individuals. Comments on this clone: Antigen specificity is unknown.

Per the germline V gene, CDR1 is SNHLY and CDR2 is FYNNEI. The CDR3 totals 16 residues. Deletions cut 5 bases from V and 2 bases from J, with 16 bases between. The method was immunoSEQ multiplex PCR; TCRdb's version includes in-frame clones alone and lacks a portion of them. The data hold some 2.4 million clones, with 93% observed a single time. Regarding the study as a whole: Larger estimated richness was generally recorded for naive subsets relative to memory subsets.

The chain carries TRBV2 and TRBJ1-5, with D hard to call. The receptor's source is a man between 18 and 35 years old in good health. Some clones in this sample may be carry-over from other donors' samples. The sequenced sample consisted of naive CD4+ T cells from PBMCs. The subset here: CD45RA+ positively selected. CDR3 amino acids: CASSRGGSTGNQPQHF. The CDR3 nucleotides are TGTGCCAGCAGTCGGGGAGGGTCGACGGGCAATCAGCCCCAGCATTTT.